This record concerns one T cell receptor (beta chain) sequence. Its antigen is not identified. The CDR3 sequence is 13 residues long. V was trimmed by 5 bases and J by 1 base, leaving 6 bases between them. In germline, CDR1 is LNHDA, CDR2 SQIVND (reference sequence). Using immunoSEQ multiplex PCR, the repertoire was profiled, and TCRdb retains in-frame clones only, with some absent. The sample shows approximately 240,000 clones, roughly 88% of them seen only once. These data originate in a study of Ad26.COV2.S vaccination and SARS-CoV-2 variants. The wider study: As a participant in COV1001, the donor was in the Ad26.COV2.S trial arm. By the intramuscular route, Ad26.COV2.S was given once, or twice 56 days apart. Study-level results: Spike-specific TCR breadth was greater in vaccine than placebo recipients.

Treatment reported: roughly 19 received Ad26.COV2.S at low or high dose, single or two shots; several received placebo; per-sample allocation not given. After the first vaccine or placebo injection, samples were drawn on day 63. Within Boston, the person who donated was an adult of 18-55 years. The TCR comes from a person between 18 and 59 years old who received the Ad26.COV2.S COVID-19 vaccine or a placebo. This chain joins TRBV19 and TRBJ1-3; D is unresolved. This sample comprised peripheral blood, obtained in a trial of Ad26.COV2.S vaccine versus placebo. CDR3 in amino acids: CASSRGSGNTIYF. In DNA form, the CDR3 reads TGTGCCAGTAGTCGGGGATCTGGAAACACCATATATTTT.